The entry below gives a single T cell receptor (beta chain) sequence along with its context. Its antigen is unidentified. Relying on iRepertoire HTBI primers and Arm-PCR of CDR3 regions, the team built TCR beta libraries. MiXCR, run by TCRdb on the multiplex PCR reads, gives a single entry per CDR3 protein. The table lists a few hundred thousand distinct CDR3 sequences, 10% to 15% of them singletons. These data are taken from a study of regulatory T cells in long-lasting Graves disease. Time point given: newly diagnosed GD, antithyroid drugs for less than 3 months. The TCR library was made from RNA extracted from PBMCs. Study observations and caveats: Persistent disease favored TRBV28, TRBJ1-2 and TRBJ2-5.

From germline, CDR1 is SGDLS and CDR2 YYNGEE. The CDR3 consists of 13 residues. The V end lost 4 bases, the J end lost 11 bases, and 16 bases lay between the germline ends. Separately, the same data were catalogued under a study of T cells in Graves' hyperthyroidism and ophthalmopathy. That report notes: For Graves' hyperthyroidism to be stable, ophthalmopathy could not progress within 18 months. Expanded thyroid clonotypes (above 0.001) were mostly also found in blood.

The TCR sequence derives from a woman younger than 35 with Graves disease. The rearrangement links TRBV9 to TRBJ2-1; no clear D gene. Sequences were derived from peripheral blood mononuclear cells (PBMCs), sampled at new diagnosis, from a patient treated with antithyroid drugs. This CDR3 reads CASSSDRVVKQFF. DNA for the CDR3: TGTGCCAGCAGCTCGGATCGGGTCGTTAAGCAGTTCTTC.